The T cell receptor beta chain under discussion was sequenced for a study of blood T cell repertoires in COVID-19. Across the study: Samples representing acute and convalescent COVID-19 were sourced from the United States, Italy and Spain.

In the source study's methods: Reference gene primer amplification in the assay estimated nucleated cell counts. Sequencing used immunoSEQ multiplex PCR; TCRdb keeps in-frame clones, though not all of them. The V and J calls and clone size are taken from that table; D and trimming were inferred from the DNA. The sample holds approximately 220,000 clones, around 85% seen once. V dropped 3 bases and J dropped 5; count of bases not matched to a gene: 10. This CDR3 is built from 15 residues. Per germline, CDR1 SGHDT and CDR2 YYEEEE. Material: peripheral blood. This TCR came from a woman between 45 and 65 years old with acute or convalescent COVID-19. The chain joins TRBV5-6 to TRBJ2-5; 7 bases align to TRBD1. DNA for the CDR3: TGTGCCAGCAGCTGGCTGGGACAGTATGCTGAGACCCAGTACTTC. Protein product: CASSWLGQYAETQYF. Looking up the rest from reference TRBV5-6 and TRBJ2-5 gives the full variable domain: DAGVTQSPTHLIKTRGQQVTLRCSPKSGHDTVSWYQQALGQGPQFIFQYYEEEERQRGNFPDRFSGHQFPNYSSELNVNALLLGDSALYLCASSWLGQYAETQYFGPGTRLLVL.